Below are 31 T cell receptor beta chains sequenced from a single sample in a study of blood T cell repertoires in COVID-19. Profiled with immunoSEQ multiplex PCR; TCRdb holds only in-frame clones, not every one. The table has roughly 31,000 clones, 75% to 90% seen once. The sequenced sample was peripheral blood. All receptors come from a man at least 80 years old with acute or convalescent COVID-19.

This clone has just a few counts. CDR3: CASAQGAGRNSPLHF. The CDR3, as DNA: TGCGCCAGCGCCCAGGGGGCAGGGCGAAATTCACCCCTCCACTTT. V is TRBV5-1 and J is TRBJ1-6; 8 bases are a match to TRBD1. The V segment lost 7 bases and the J segment 7 bases; nucleotides outside the gene matches: 10. CDR1 is SGHRS, CDR2 YFSETQ, per germline. This CDR3 spans 15 amino acids.

The chain joins TRBV6-1 to TRBJ2-1; 7 bases align to TRBD2. The CDR3 is made up of 12 amino acids. After removal of 2 bases from V and 10 bases from J, the junction contained 2 bases not matched to a gene. The germline V gene has CDR1 MNHNS and CDR2 SASEGT. The CDR3 region is CASSEMGGEQFF. Here the CDR3 DNA reads TGTGCCAGCAGTGAAATGGGAGGGGAGCAGTTCTTC.

The chain is built from TRBV10-3 and TRBJ2-1; 14 bases are a match to TRBD2. V dropped 0 bases and J dropped 6; count of bases not matched to a gene: 10. Germline V gene data show CDR1 as ENHRY and CDR2 as SYGVKD. The CDR3 length is 19 residues. The DNA of the CDR3 is TGTGCCATCAGTGAGTCATACCCGGGGGGACTAGCGGGAGCCAATGAGCAGTTCTTC. Its translation: CAISESYPGGLAGANEQFF.

V gene TRBV6-1 combines with J gene TRBJ2-7, with D possibly TRBD2 on 5 matching bases. Trimming shortened V by 0 bases and J by 2 bases, and 11 bases separated the two germline ends. The length of the CDR3 is 15 residues. The V gene's germline CDR1 is MNHNS and CDR2 SASEGT. Here the CDR3 DNA reads TGTGCCAGCAGTGAAGCCGGAGGTGCCCCCTACGAGCAGTACTTC. This translates into CASSEAGGAPYEQYF.

The chain links TRBV6-6 to TRBJ1-2; D unresolved. Germline V gene sequence: CDR1 MNHNY, CDR2 SVGAGI (reference sequence). V shed 5 bases and J shed 0 bases, with 13 bases lying between them. The CDR3 is 15 amino acids. CDR3: CASSPDPRTNYGYTF. The DNA for the CDR3 is TGTGCCAGCAGTCCAGACCCGAGGACTAACTATGGCTACACCTTC.

The genes are TRBV5-1 and TRBJ2-7; TRBD1 matches at 7 bases. Losses at the gene ends were 3 bases for V and 5 bases for J; bases not matched to a gene: 17. The CDR3 extends over 17 amino acids. Germline loops: CDR1 SGHRS, CDR2 YFSETQ. CDR3 residues: CASSSAGGMIVGHEQYF. As DNA, the CDR3 is TGCGCCAGCAGCTCGGCAGGGGGAATGATTGTAGGCCACGAGCAGTACTTC.

There are a few counts of this clone. The J gene is TRBJ2-2, the V gene TRBV27, with D tentatively TRBD1 (5 bases). CDR3 length: 15 amino acids. The V gene lost 5 bases and the J gene lost 1 base, with 11 bases spanning the gap. The germline V gene has CDR1 MNHEY and CDR2 SMNVEV (reference sequence). The CDR3 nucleotides read TGTGCCAGCAGTCCCCGGCAGGGGAACACCGGGGAGCTGTTTTTT. Its translation: CASSPRQGNTGELFF.

This chain uses TRBV25-1 with TRBJ2-1; 9 bases align to TRBD1. Trimming took 1 base from V and 6 from J; bases not matched to a gene: 10. Germline V gene sequence: CDR1 MGHDK, CDR2 SYGVNS. The CDR3 spans 17 residues. CDR3 sequence: CASSELDTGQGFNEQFF. CDR3 DNA: TGTGCCAGCAGTGAATTGGACACGGGACAGGGATTCAATGAGCAGTTCTTC.

The J gene is TRBJ1-2, the V gene TRBV5-1; perhaps TRBD1 as D (5 bases). Trimming pared 5 bases from V and 4 bases from J, leaving 15 bases between. The CDR3 contains 14 residues. CDR1 and CDR2 (germline): SGHRS, YFSETQ. The CDR3 DNA follows: TGCGCCAGCAGTTTTGAGGGACTCCTCTATGGCTACACCTTC. Its protein product is CASSFEGLLYGYTF.

The chain couples TRBV19 to TRBJ1-1; D call uncertain. The CDR3 loop spans 15 amino acids. Germline V CDR1 and CDR2: LNHDA, SQIVND (reference sequence). Trimming took off 8 bases at V and 2 bases at J, with 18 bases between the two ends. CDR3 nucleotides: TGTGCCAGTCGGCAGCGGGCGAGCTCCAACACTGAAGCTTTCTTT. Protein: CASRQRASSNTEAFF.

CDR3 sequence (DNA): TGTGCCAGCAGCGTGCAGGGCCCAGATACGCAGTATTTT. Its translation: CASSVQGPDTQYF. The rearrangement links TRBV5-4 to TRBJ2-3; TRBD1 might be the D (5 bases). V lost 4 bases and J lost 4, with 10 bases in between. Germline loops: CDR1 SGHNT, CDR2 YYREEE (reference sequence). CDR3 length equals 13 residues.

V gene TRBV5-5 combines with J gene TRBJ1-4; TRBD1 might be the D (5 bases). Trimming stripped 4 bases from V and 8 bases from J, with 21 bases between. This CDR3 comprises 16 residues. Germline CDR1 is SGHKS and CDR2 is YYEKEE (reference sequence). CDR3 coding DNA: TGTGCCAGCAGCCAGCCAGGGCAGGGTTCGAGCGAAAAACTGTTTTTT. Translation gives CASSQPGQGSSEKLFF.

The genes are TRBV7-8 and TRBJ1-6, with 12 positions matching TRBD1. The CDR3 loop spans 19 amino acids. J lost 5 bases, V lost 5 bases, and 13 bases had no gene match. Germline lookup yields CDR1 SGHVS and CDR2 FQNEAQ. Here the CDR3 reads CASSPRGTGGNVNNSPLHF. In nucleotides, the CDR3 is TGTGCCAGCAGCCCCCGGGGGACAGGGGGCAACGTGAATAATTCACCCCTCCACTTT.

This sequence joins TRBV5-1 and TRBJ1-2; perhaps TRBD1 as D (6 bases). V lost 3 bases and J lost 3, with 9 bases in between. This CDR3 has 13 amino acids. Germline V lookup: CDR1 SGHRS, CDR2 YFSETQ. This CDR3 is CASSSQGDYGYTF. DNA of the CDR3: TGCGCCAGCAGCTCACAGGGTGACTATGGCTACACCTTC.

The gene calls are TRBV27 and TRBJ1-2; 8 bases map to TRBD1. Germline-derived CDR1 and CDR2 are MNHEY and SMNVEV (reference sequence). CDR3 size: 12 residues. After removal of 8 bases from V and 5 bases from J, the junction contained 4 bases not matched to a gene. The CDR3 loop reads CASSTGGYGYTF. CDR3 nucleotide sequence: TGTGCCAGCTCCACAGGGGGATATGGCTACACCTTC.

The rearrangement links TRBV5-1 to TRBJ2-1, with TRBD1 identical over 7 bases. V trimming: 0 bases; J trimming: 1 base; junction bases outside the gene matches: 4. Germline-derived CDR1 and CDR2 are SGHRS and YFSETQ. The CDR3 totals 16 residues. The CDR3 here is CASSLAPGGSYNEQFF. Written as DNA, the CDR3 is TGCGCCAGCAGCTTGGCGCCAGGGGGTTCCTACAATGAGCAGTTCTTC.

This clone has only a few counts. This rearrangement joins TRBV28 to TRBJ1-6, with 8 bases lining up with TRBD1. Germline CDR1 is MDHEN and CDR2 is SYDVKM. The CDR3 sequence is 14 residues long. With V trimmed by 8 bases and J by 7 bases, 7 bases remained unmatched. The CDR3 reads CASWRDRGNSPLHF. For the CDR3, the DNA is TGTGCCAGCTGGCGCGACAGGGGCAATTCACCCCTCCACTTT.

This clone was seen a few times. This sequence joins TRBV5-1 and TRBJ1-1; 11 bases map to TRBD1. V lost 4 bases and J lost 0; bases outside the gene matches: 8. From germline, CDR1 is SGHRS and CDR2 YFSETQ. The CDR3 is 17 amino acids. CDR3 amino acids: CASSPGTGGSLNTEAFF. DNA of the CDR3: TGCGCCAGCAGCCCTGGGACAGGGGGGTCGTTGAACACTGAAGCTTTCTTT.

The rearrangement links TRBV6-5 to TRBJ2-7; the match to TRBD1 covers 7 bases. Trimming cost V 2 bases and J 0 bases; bases outside gene matches: 4. This CDR3 is built from 15 residues. Germline loops: CDR1 MNHEY, CDR2 SVGAGI. This CDR3 is CASSYADRASYEQYF. The CDR3 nucleotides are TGTGCCAGCAGTTACGCCGACAGGGCCTCCTACGAGCAGTACTTC.

V is TRBV15 and J is TRBJ1-5, with a possible D match to TRBD1 (6 bases). CDR1 and CDR2 (germline): LNHNV, YYDKDF (reference sequence). The CDR3 runs to 17 residues. Trimming pared 0 bases from V and 2 bases from J, leaving 14 bases between. In nucleotides, the CDR3 is TGTGCCACCAGCAGAGATTTACAGGGCGGCCGCAATCAGCCCCAGCATTTT. It codes for CATSRDLQGGRNQPQHF.

The chain uses TRBV7-6 and TRBJ1-4, with a weak D call TRBD1 (5 bases). The CDR3 is 15 residues long. Trimming cost V 1 base and J 7 bases, with 13 bases left between them. Per the germline V gene, CDR1 is SGHVS and CDR2 is FNYEAQ. As DNA, the CDR3 is TGTGCCAGCAGCTTAGTAGCAGGGCGTACTGAAAAACTGTTTTTT. Encoded protein: CASSLVAGRTEKLFF.

The sample holds one count of this clone. The chain combines TRBV15 with TRBJ1-6; D remains ambiguous. The V end lost 0 bases, the J end lost 6 bases, and 6 bases lay between the germline ends. The germline gives CDR1 LNHNV, CDR2 YYDKDF (reference sequence). CDR3 length equals 14 residues. This CDR3 is CATSRDGGNSPLHF. The CDR3 coding sequence is TGTGCCACCAGCAGAGATGGCGGTAATTCACCCCTCCACTTT.

The rearrangement uses TRBV18 and TRBJ1-2, with D tentatively TRBD1 (5 bases). The CDR3 extends over 13 amino acids. V was clipped by 3 bases and J by 8 bases, with 13 bases between them. Germline assignment: CDR1 KGHSH and CDR2 LQKENI. The CDR3 region has the DNA TGTGCCAGCTCACCCTCGGCGGGGGACGGCTACACCTTC. It codes for CASSPSAGDGYTF.

This chain connects TRBV14 to TRBJ2-7, with D perhaps TRBD2 (5 bases). The germline V gene has CDR1 SGHDN and CDR2 FVKESK. The CDR3 totals 13 residues. Trimming took 0 bases from V and 5 from J, leaving 8 bases between them. The CDR3 sequence: CASSQDRRNEQYF. CDR3 DNA: TGTGCCAGCAGCCAAGATAGGAGGAACGAGCAGTACTTC. The variable domain in full, with the rest retrieved from reference TRBV14 and TRBJ2-7, is EAGVTQFPSHSVIEKGQTVTLRCDPISGHDNLYWYRRVMGKEIKFLLHFVKESKQDESGMPNNRFLAERTGGTYSTLKVQPAELEDSGVYFCASSQDRRNEQYFGPGTRLTVT.

The genes are TRBV28 and TRBJ1-2; TRBD1 matches at 9 bases. The CDR3 is 17 residues long. CDR1 is MDHEN and CDR2 is SYDVKM in the germline V gene. The trim removed 6 bases at V and 6 bases at J, leaving 17 bases unmatched. CDR3 residues: CASSKTVVKRTGDGYTF. Written as DNA, the CDR3 is TGTGCCAGCAGCAAAACGGTAGTGAAAAGGACAGGGGATGGCTACACCTTC.

J is TRBJ2-1 and V is TRBV7-5; the listed D gene, TRBD1, was not tested against the DNA. TRBV7-5 constitutes a pseudogene. The CDR3 spans 14 residues. This CDR3 reads CVRSFRGLCNEQFF. The CDR3 DNA reads as TGTGTCAGAAGCTTTAGGGGTTTGTGCAATGAGCAGTTCTTC.

The chain joins TRBV7-9 to TRBJ2-7, with unresolved D. The CDR3 is 12 residues long. V was trimmed by 6 bases and J by 3 bases, leaving 9 bases between them. CDR1 is SEHNR, CDR2 FQNEAQ, per germline (reference sequence). In nucleotides, the CDR3 is TGTGCCAGCAGTCATCAACACTACGAGCAGTACTTC. Translation: CASSHQHYEQYF.

This clone came up a few times. The chain couples TRBV9 to TRBJ1-6; D may be TRBD1 (6 bases). The germline gives CDR1 SGDLS, CDR2 YYNGEE. Trimming stripped 7 bases from V and 7 bases from J, with 15 bases between. The CDR3 runs 14 residues. This CDR3 is CASGYKGENSPLHF. The CDR3 DNA follows: TGTGCCAGCGGGTACAAGGGGGAGAATTCACCCCTCCACTTT. Filled out from reference TRBV9 and TRBJ1-6, the complete variable domain reads DSGVTQTPKHLITATGQRVTLRCSPRSGDLSVYWYQQSLDQGLQFLIQYYNGEERAKGNILERFSAQQFPDLHSELNLSSLELGDSALYFCASGYKGENSPLHFGNGTRLTVT.

The rearrangement links TRBV5-6 to TRBJ2-2, with D possibly matching TRBD2 (6 bases). CDR1 is SGHDT and CDR2 is YYEEEE in the germline V gene. CDR3 length: 15 amino acids. Trimming shortened V by 0 bases and J by 0 bases, and 6 bases separated the two germline ends. CDR3 sequence (DNA): TGTGCCAGCAGCTTGGGGGAGGCGAACACCGGGGAGCTGTTTTTT. It codes for CASSLGEANTGELFF.

This chain joins TRBV18 and TRBJ2-6, with 8 bases that match TRBD1. The junction had 5 bases not matched to a gene; V was cut back by 6 bases and J by 1 base. The CDR3 extends over 16 amino acids. Germline loops: CDR1 KGHSH, CDR2 LQKENI. The CDR3 DNA reads TGTGCCAGCTCCGTGCAGGGGGCGTCTGGGGCCAACGTCCTGACTTTC. It is translated as CASSVQGASGANVLTF. Complete variable domain (other parts from reference TRBV18 and TRBJ2-6): NAGVMQNPRHLVRRRGQEARLRCSPMKGHSHVYWYRQLPEEGLKFMVYLQKENIIDESGMPKERFSAEFPKEGPSILRIQQVVRGDSAAYFCASSVQGASGANVLTFGAGSRLTVL.

The J gene is TRBJ1-2, the V gene TRBV5-4; unclear D gene. V was shortened by 4 bases and J by 4 bases, with 17 bases between the two germline ends. The length of the CDR3 is 15 residues. In germline, CDR1 is SGHNT, CDR2 YYREEE (reference sequence). The CDR3 coding sequence is TGTGCCAGCAGCCCGACTCATCCATCAGTCTATGGCTACACCTTC. The encoded protein is CASSPTHPSVYGYTF.